This is a list of T cell receptor beta chains from one sample in a study of blood T cell repertoires in COVID-19. The table came from immunoSEQ multiplex PCR; TCRdb's copy has only in-frame clones and leaves some out. The sample consists of 95,000 to 110,000 clones, about 90% of them appearing once. Specimen: peripheral blood. The receptors derive from a woman younger than 45 with acute or convalescent COVID-19. Each CDR3 is given with its conserved first and last residue. A D gene is named only where the DNA matches it firmly. Expanded clones get a size class; other rows say once, few or many, or leave the size out.

j_call: TRBJ1-6
clone_size: -
d_call: -
v_call: TRBV27
cdr3_nt: TGTGCCAGCGGCACAGGGTCCCTCGGGTATAATTCACCCCTCCACTTT
cdr3_aa: CASGTGSLGYNSPLHF

j_call: TRBJ1-5
clone_size: -
d_call: TRBD1
v_call: TRBV28
cdr3_nt: TGTGCCAGCAGTTTACAACCGGGACAGGGCCACAATCAGCCCCAGCATTTT
cdr3_aa: CASSLQPGQGHNQPQHF

j_call: TRBJ1-2
clone_size: -
d_call: -
v_call: TRBV6-6
cdr3_nt: TGTGCCAGCACCCCCTGGGGGGGGAGTAACTATGGCTACACCTTC
cdr3_aa: CASTPWGGSNYGYTF

j_call: TRBJ2-1
clone_size: -
d_call: TRBD2
v_call: TRBV7-9
cdr3_nt: TGTGCCAGCAGCTTAGGGCTAGCGGGAGTGGATGAGCAGTTCTTC
cdr3_aa: CASSLGLAGVDEQFF

j_call: TRBJ1-1
clone_size: -
d_call: -
v_call: TRBV7-9
cdr3_nt: TGTGCCAGCAGCTCTTCGTTTTTGAACACTGAAGCTTTCTTT
cdr3_aa: CASSSSFLNTEAFF

j_call: TRBJ1-2
clone_size: -
d_call: TRBD1
v_call: TRBV24-1
cdr3_nt: TGTGCCACCCAGGGACAGATGGGCGGCTACACCTTC
cdr3_aa: CATQGQMGGYTF

j_call: TRBJ2-1
clone_size: -
d_call: -
v_call: TRBV15
cdr3_nt: TGTGCCACCAGCGGGCAAAACCGGGACTCCTCTAATGAGCAGTTCTTC
cdr3_aa: CATSGQNRDSSNEQFF

j_call: TRBJ2-2
clone_size: -
d_call: TRBD1
v_call: TRBV6-5
cdr3_nt: TGTGCCAGCAGCCTGGACAGGTACACCGGGGAGCTGTTTTTT
cdr3_aa: CASSLDRYTGELFF

j_call: TRBJ1-1
clone_size: -
d_call: -
v_call: TRBV13
cdr3_nt: TGTGCCAGCAGCTTAAAAACAGGGACGATGAACACTGAAGCTTTCTTT
cdr3_aa: CASSLKTGTMNTEAFF

j_call: TRBJ1-2
clone_size: -
d_call: TRBD1
v_call: TRBV2
cdr3_nt: TGTGCCAGCAGTGGAGGGACAGGGAAAGATGGCTACACCTTC
cdr3_aa: CASSGGTGKDGYTF

j_call: TRBJ1-4
clone_size: -
d_call: -
v_call: TRBV12-2
cdr3_nt: TGTGCAAGTCGCTCAATCGGGGCCCCAGGGACAGGGGGCGGACTGTGGGATGAAAAACTGTTTTTT
cdr3_aa: CASRSIGAPGTGGGLWDEKLFF

j_call: TRBJ2-7
clone_size: -
d_call: TRBD2
v_call: TRBV7-8
cdr3_nt: TGTGCCAGCAGCTTAGCAGCGGGGCTCTCCTACGAGCAGTACTTC
cdr3_aa: CASSLAAGLSYEQYF

j_call: TRBJ2-1
clone_size: -
d_call: TRBD1
v_call: TRBV14
cdr3_nt: TGTGCCAGCAGCCGGGACAGATACAATGAGCAGTTCTTC
cdr3_aa: CASSRDRYNEQFF

j_call: TRBJ2-3
clone_size: -
d_call: -
v_call: TRBV4-1
cdr3_nt: TGCGCCAGCAGCCAAGAATTGGCGGGACTTCCCACAGATACGCAGTATTTT
cdr3_aa: CASSQELAGLPTDTQYF

j_call: TRBJ2-3
clone_size: -
d_call: TRBD1
v_call: TRBV6-2/TRBV6-3
cdr3_nt: TGTGCCAGCAGTGGGGGGATAAGGGACAGGGAATTCACAGATACGCAGTATTTT
cdr3_aa: CASSGGIRDREFTDTQYF

j_call: TRBJ1-1
clone_size: -
d_call: -
v_call: TRBV7-9
cdr3_nt: TGTGCCAGCAGGAAGGAGGTGACTGAAGCTTTCTTT
cdr3_aa: CASRKEVTEAFF

j_call: TRBJ2-2
clone_size: -
d_call: TRBD2
v_call: TRBV24-1
cdr3_nt: TGTGCCACCAGTGACCTACCGCCCGGGACTAGCGGGAGAGGGGACACCGGGGAGCTGTTTTTT
cdr3_aa: CATSDLPPGTSGRGDTGELFF

j_call: TRBJ2-2
clone_size: -
d_call: -
v_call: TRBV18
cdr3_nt: TGTGCCAGCTCAAAAACACGAGGCGGGGAGCTGTTTTTT
cdr3_aa: CASSKTRGGELFF

j_call: TRBJ1-6
clone_size: -
d_call: -
v_call: TRBV14
cdr3_nt: TGTGCCAGCAGCCAAGGAAGAGGGTTGTATTCACCCCTCCACTTT
cdr3_aa: CASSQGRGLYSPLHF

j_call: TRBJ1-4
clone_size: once
d_call: TRBD1
v_call: TRBV28
cdr3_nt: TGTGCCAGCAGTTCCTTCAGGGGGCTAGGGGATAATGAAAAACTGTTTTTT
cdr3_aa: CASSSFRGLGDNEKLFF

j_call: TRBJ1-3
clone_size: -
d_call: TRBD1
v_call: TRBV19
cdr3_nt: TGTGCCAGTAGTAGGAGCGACCGGACAGGGCCCGGAAACACCATATATTTT
cdr3_aa: CASSRSDRTGPGNTIYF

j_call: TRBJ2-1
clone_size: -
d_call: -
v_call: TRBV24-1
cdr3_nt: TGTGCCACCCGCGGAGATAACTACAATGAGCAGTTCTTC
cdr3_aa: CATRGDNYNEQFF

j_call: TRBJ2-1
clone_size: -
d_call: TRBD2
v_call: TRBV11-3
cdr3_nt: TGTGCCAGCAGCTTAGGGGGAGGGCCCCCTGGCGGGGAGCAGTTCTTC
cdr3_aa: CASSLGGGPPGGEQFF

j_call: TRBJ2-1
clone_size: -
d_call: -
v_call: TRBV6-5
cdr3_nt: TGTGCCAGCGGCCGGGGGAACTACAATGAGCAGTTCTTC
cdr3_aa: CASGRGNYNEQFF

j_call: TRBJ1-5
clone_size: -
d_call: -
v_call: TRBV19
cdr3_nt: TGTGCCAGTAGTATAGTTTGGGGGGATTTTGAGCCCCAGCATTTT
cdr3_aa: CASSIVWGDFEPQHF

j_call: TRBJ1-1
clone_size: -
d_call: TRBD1
v_call: TRBV5-4
cdr3_nt: TGTGCCAGCAGCTTGCGACAGGGGGCTCCTGAAGCTTTCTTT
cdr3_aa: CASSLRQGAPEAFF

j_call: TRBJ2-7
clone_size: -
d_call: -
v_call: TRBV10-3
cdr3_nt: TGTGCCATCAGTGGACCTGGGACACTCACTAATCCGTACTTC
cdr3_aa: CAISGPGTLTNPYF

j_call: TRBJ2-2
clone_size: -
d_call: TRBD2
v_call: TRBV5-1
cdr3_nt: TGCGCCAGCAGCCCGAGCGGGGGGGCGAACACCGGGGAGCTGTTTTTT
cdr3_aa: CASSPSGGANTGELFF

j_call: TRBJ2-7
clone_size: -
d_call: -
v_call: TRBV28
cdr3_nt: TGTGCCAGCAGTAGGGAGCACACAGGGTCCTACGAGCAGTACTTC
cdr3_aa: CASSREHTGSYEQYF

j_call: TRBJ2-5
clone_size: -
d_call: -
v_call: TRBV11-2
cdr3_nt: TGTGCCAGCAGCCCCCAGCGCACGACAGAGACCCAGTACTTC
cdr3_aa: CASSPQRTTETQYF

j_call: TRBJ1-2
clone_size: -
d_call: -
v_call: TRBV6-5
cdr3_nt: TGTGCCAGCAGCCAGGGATTGGGCGCGGGCTACACCTTC
cdr3_aa: CASSQGLGAGYTF

j_call: TRBJ2-1
clone_size: -
d_call: TRBD2
v_call: TRBV7-6
cdr3_nt: TGTGCCAGCAGCTTAGCGGCTAGCGGGACATTGGGTGAGCAGTTCTTC
cdr3_aa: CASSLAASGTLGEQFF

j_call: TRBJ1-5
clone_size: once
d_call: TRBD1
v_call: TRBV7-2
cdr3_nt: TGTGCCAGCAGCTTAGGGGGCACAGGGGGCGGAAATCAGCCCCAGCATTTT
cdr3_aa: CASSLGGTGGGNQPQHF

j_call: TRBJ2-1
clone_size: -
d_call: -
v_call: TRBV4-3
cdr3_nt: TGCGCCAGCAGCCAAGATACGGAGTGGAGTGAGCAGTTCTTC
cdr3_aa: CASSQDTEWSEQFF

j_call: TRBJ2-1
clone_size: -
d_call: TRBD2
v_call: TRBV9
cdr3_nt: TGTGCCAGCAGCGCACTCAGGACTAGCGGGAGGGCCTACAATGAGCAGTTCTTC
cdr3_aa: CASSALRTSGRAYNEQFF

j_call: TRBJ2-1
clone_size: -
d_call: TRBD2
v_call: TRBV9
cdr3_nt: TGTGCCAGCAGCGTAAGCGGGGGGGCCAGGAATGAGCAGTTCTTC
cdr3_aa: CASSVSGGARNEQFF

j_call: TRBJ2-7
clone_size: once
d_call: TRBD2
v_call: TRBV5-1
cdr3_nt: TGCGCCAGCAGCTTCTGGGGTAGCGGGAGGGAGAACGAGCAGTACTTC
cdr3_aa: CASSFWGSGRENEQYF

j_call: TRBJ1-2
clone_size: -
d_call: -
v_call: TRBV15
cdr3_nt: TGTGCCACCAGCAGAGGTGTAGGGGAAGGTGGCTACACCTTC
cdr3_aa: CATSRGVGEGGYTF

j_call: TRBJ1-2
clone_size: -
d_call: TRBD1
v_call: TRBV30
cdr3_nt: TGTGCCACGGGGGACAGGGTTGGCTACACCTTC
cdr3_aa: CATGDRVGYTF

j_call: TRBJ1-1
clone_size: -
d_call: -
v_call: TRBV7-9
cdr3_nt: TGTGCCAGCAGCCGCGACCTTAGCAATGAAGCTTTCTTT
cdr3_aa: CASSRDLSNEAFF

j_call: TRBJ2-3
clone_size: -
d_call: TRBD2
v_call: TRBV2
cdr3_nt: TGTGCCAGCAGTGCCGGGACTAGCTCAGATACGCAGTATTTT
cdr3_aa: CASSAGTSSDTQYF

j_call: TRBJ2-5
clone_size: -
d_call: -
v_call: TRBV10-3
cdr3_nt: TGTGCCATCAGTGAGTCGGGAGGGGGACACATGAGAATGGCCCAGTACTTC
cdr3_aa: CAISESGGGHMRMAQYF

j_call: TRBJ2-1
clone_size: -
d_call: -
v_call: TRBV6-5
cdr3_nt: TGTGCCACCCTTCCACTATCCTACAATGAGCAGTTCTTC
cdr3_aa: CATLPLSYNEQFF